This TCR beta chain was found in a study of regulatory T cells in long-lasting Graves disease. Building the TCR beta libraries relied on iRepertoire HTBI primers, and CDR3 regions underwent Arm-PCR. TCRdb analysed the multiplex PCR reads with MiXCR anew, one entry per CDR3 protein. The table lists around 250,000 distinct CDR3 sequences, 15% to 20% of them singletons. As for this clonotype: Its antigen is as yet unknown.

Study findings and constraints: There were preferences for TRBV28, TRBJ1-2 and TRBJ2-5 in persistent disease. The study found lower TCR diversity in persistent Graves' patients than in newly diagnosed ones.

Trimming removed 2 bases at V and 2 bases at J, with 6 bases between. CDR3 length equals 13 residues. Germline V gene data show CDR1 as LGHDT and CDR2 as YNNKEL (reference sequence). Time point in this sample: newly diagnosed GD, antithyroid drugs for less than 3 months. From RNA extracted from PBMCs, the TCR library was made. This same sample was also part of a study on T cells in Graves' hyperthyroidism and ophthalmopathy. That study reports: The HTBI primer set served for first-round RT-PCR of the TCR CDR3.

Sequenced material: peripheral blood mononuclear cells (PBMCs), taken at new diagnosis, from a patient treated with antithyroid drugs. The sequence was collected from a woman aged 25 to 39 with Graves disease. V is TRBV3-1 and J is TRBJ1-1; D call uncertain. The CDR3 here is CASSQFGNTEAFF. CDR3 sequence (DNA): TGTGCCAGCAGCCAATTCGGTAACACTGAAGCTTTCTTT.